Below are 3 T cell receptor beta chains sequenced from a single sample in a study of identical twins (dated by TCRdb to 2015 to 2016). Libraries came from 5' RACE. This sample was sequenced with an Illumina HiSeq 2000. In TCRdb, the public reads were trimmed at Q25 with fastp and aligned with MiXCR, with productive beta chains retained. A single entry per CDR3 protein holds the most common genes and DNA from its merged rows. This sample comprises roughly 200,000 distinct CDR3 sequences, roughly 15% of them detected only once. 35% to 50% of the sample is held by the ten biggest clonotypes. This same sample was also part of a study on T cells expressing NK-cell markers.

The sequencing sample was made of CD8+ T cells sorted from blood. These receptors were collected from a young woman in good health.

There are a few counts of this clonotype. This chain uses TRBV10-1 with TRBJ2-3; maybe TRBD2 (5 bases). The CDR3 runs 15 residues. The V and J ends lost 10 bases and 0 bases respectively, with 17 bases between them. The V gene's germline CDR1 is WNHNN and CDR2 SYGVQD (reference sequence). In DNA, the CDR3 is TGCGCCACCCAGGAGGTCCGGAGTAGCACAGATACGCAGTATTTT. Translation gives CATQEVRSSTDTQYF.

This clonotype was seen more than once but under ten times. This chain connects TRBV3-1 to TRBJ2-5; TRBD2 is a possible D gene (5 bases). The V end lost 3 bases, the J end lost 5 bases, and 13 bases lay between the germline ends. The CDR3 has 14 residues. The V gene's germline CDR1 is LGHDT and CDR2 YNNKEL (reference sequence). The CDR3 is CASSHGTRMETQYF. In DNA, the CDR3 is TGTGCCAGCAGCCACGGTACTAGAATGGAGACCCAGTACTTC.

The V call is TRBV5-5, the J call TRBJ2-2; perhaps TRBD2 as D (6 bases). The V end was cut by 4 bases, the J end by 4 bases, with 11 bases between. CDR3 length equals 14 residues. The germline gives CDR1 SGHKS, CDR2 YYEKEE (reference sequence). CDR3 loop: CASSTGLPTGELFF. Written as DNA, the CDR3 is TGTGCCAGCAGCACGGGACTCCCCACCGGGGAGCTGTTTTTT.